These 29 T cell receptor beta chains were all obtained from the same sample, sequenced in a study of shared clonotypes between healthy human individuals. The table came from immunoSEQ multiplex PCR; TCRdb's copy has only in-frame clones and leaves some out. This table has about 1.5 million clones, 95% to 99% appearing once. Sample: naive CD4+ T cells sorted from blood. As for subset: CD45RA+ positively selected. These receptors all stem from a man aged 30 to 39 in good health.

The rearrangement uses TRBV4-1 and TRBJ2-2; TRBD2 agrees at 13 bases. CDR3 length: 17 amino acids. The ends lost 4 bases at V and 4 bases at J; junction bases unmatched: 6. Per germline, CDR1 MGHRA and CDR2 YSYEKL. CDR3 amino acids: CASSLGLAGAGTGELFF. CDR3 nucleotides: TGCGCCAGCAGCCTTGGACTAGCGGGAGCTGGCACCGGGGAGCTGTTTTTT.

This chain connects TRBV6-6 to TRBJ2-1; TRBD2 aligns across 9 bases. This CDR3 has 16 amino acids. In germline, CDR1 is MNHNY, CDR2 SVGAGI (reference sequence). The J segment lost 1 base and the V segment lost 6 bases, leaving 7 bases of the junction unmatched. CDR3 sequence: CASSHQSGRSYNEQFF. CDR3 coding DNA: TGTGCCAGCAGCCACCAAAGCGGGAGGTCCTACAATGAGCAGTTCTTC.

This chain connects TRBV2 to TRBJ2-7, with TRBD2 matching over 16 bases. The CDR3 loop spans 14 amino acids. After removal of 5 bases from V and 12 bases from J, the junction contained 7 bases not matched to a gene. Per germline, CDR1 SNHLY and CDR2 FYNNEI. In DNA, the CDR3 is TGTGCCAGCAGTTCCGGGACTAGCGGGAGGGCCGCGTACTTC. Protein: CASSSGTSGRAAYF.

Remarks on this clone: Other DNA sequences within the sample encode an identical CDR3. The V call is TRBV28, the J call TRBJ1-2; D remains unclear. CDR3 length equals 11 residues. Trimming left V 5 bases short and J 2 bases short, with 3 bases between. Germline lookup yields CDR1 MDHEN and CDR2 SYDVKM. The CDR3 region is CASSRNYGYTF. The CDR3 DNA reads as TGTGCCAGCAGTAGGAACTATGGCTACACCTTC.

This chain connects TRBV5-4 to TRBJ2-7; D might be TRBD1 or TRBD2, each matching 5 bases. CDR3 length: 17 amino acids. Deletions cut 4 bases from V and 0 bases from J, with 20 bases between. Germline V CDR1 and CDR2: SGHNT, YYREEE (reference sequence). DNA of the CDR3: TGTGCCAGCAGCCTCCTCGGGGCAGGGCGCCTCTCCTACGAGCAGTACTTC. Translation: CASSLLGAGRLSYEQYF.

The chain uses TRBV6-1 and TRBJ1-4; 8 positions agree with TRBD1. V was clipped by 2 bases and J by 1 base; unmatched bases: 12. This CDR3 region has 19 residues. Germline loops: CDR1 MNHNS, CDR2 SASEGT. This CDR3 is CASSENGRGQGRTNEKLFF. The DNA of the CDR3 is TGTGCCAGCAGTGAAAATGGCAGGGGGCAAGGTCGAACTAATGAAAAACTGTTTTTT.

V gene TRBV6-1 combines with J gene TRBJ2-5; D is possibly TRBD1 (5 bases). Germline lookup yields CDR1 MNHNS and CDR2 SASEGT. Trimming pared 5 bases from V and 5 bases from J, leaving 12 bases between. The CDR3 runs to 13 residues. This chain's CDR3 is CASSTQGRETQYF. Written as DNA, the CDR3 is TGTGCCAGCAGTACCCAGGGCAGGGAGACCCAGTACTTC.

The genes are TRBV5-4 and TRBJ2-1; 11 nucleotides align to TRBD2. The J segment lost 16 bases and the V segment lost 4 bases, leaving 16 bases of the junction unmatched. Germline CDR1 reads SGHNT; CDR2 reads YYREEE (reference sequence). The CDR3 sequence is 15 residues long. The CDR3 DNA sequence: TGTGCCAGCAGCCCGTCGCTAGCGGGAGGTTCATCTAGCTTCTTC. This translates into CASSPSLAGGSSSFF.

The count of this clone is one. The chain uses TRBV15 and TRBJ2-7; TRBD2 might be the D (6 bases). The ends were cut back, 3 bases at V and 9 bases at J, with 9 bases in the middle. The CDR3 is made up of 11 amino acids. The germline gives CDR1 LNHNV, CDR2 YYDKDF (reference sequence). The CDR3 region is CATSSGGGQYF. The DNA for the CDR3 is TGTGCCACCAGCAGTGGGGGAGGGCAGTACTTC.

The CDR3 coding sequence is TGCGCCAGCAGTGACCCCAACTATGGCTACACCTTC. It is translated as CASSDPNYGYTF. The rearrangement joins TRBV10-1 to TRBJ1-2; D remains ambiguous. Trimming cost V 3 bases and J 2 bases, with 4 bases left between them. Looked up from germline, CDR1 is WNHNN and CDR2 is SYGVQD (reference sequence). This CDR3 is 12 amino acids long.

The chain employs TRBV11-3 and TRBJ2-2; the match to TRBD2 covers 10 bases. The germline gives CDR1 SGHNT, CDR2 YENEEA. CDR3 size: 19 residues. V shed 1 base and J 1 base; nucleotides not matched to a gene: 9. The CDR3 DNA sequence: TGTGCCAGCAGCTTAGTTTTCAGCGGGAGGGCCGGGAACACCGGGGAGCTGTTTTTT. Translated: CASSLVFSGRAGNTGELFF.

About this clone: In the same sample, other DNA sequences code for this CDR3. V usage is TRBV18 and J usage is TRBJ2-7; TRBD2 agrees at 13 bases. Trimming at V came to 3 bases and at J to 0 bases, leaving 2 bases not matched to a gene. Germline loops: CDR1 KGHSH, CDR2 LQKENI. CDR3 length: 16 residues. CDR3 in DNA: TGTGCCAGCTCACCTGGACTAGCGGGAGTCTCCTACGAGCAGTACTTC. Its protein product is CASSPGLAGVSYEQYF. Supplemented by reference TRBV18 and TRBJ2-7, the full variable domain reads NAGVMQNPRHLVRRRGQEARLRCSPMKGHSHVYWYRQLPEEGLKFMVYLQKENIIDESGMPKERFSAEFPKEGPSILRIQQVVRGDSAAYFCASSPGLAGVSYEQYFGPGTRLTVT.

The rearrangement uses TRBV19 and TRBJ2-3; 7 nucleotides line up with TRBD1. Germline V gene data show CDR1 as LNHDA and CDR2 as SQIVND (reference sequence). This CDR3 contains 16 residues. Unmatched junction bases numbered 8, after V lost 4 bases and J lost 1 base. The CDR3 coding sequence is TGTGCCAGTAGTACCACCGGGACAGTCCGCACAGATACGCAGTATTTT. Its translation: CASSTTGTVRTDTQYF.

This sequence joins TRBV28 and TRBJ1-2, with 9 bases matching TRBD1. The germline gives CDR1 MDHEN, CDR2 SYDVKM. The ends lost 0 bases at V and 4 bases at J; junction bases unmatched: 9. The CDR3 runs 17 residues. The CDR3 loop is CASSLWFRTGASYGYTF. As DNA, the CDR3 is TGTGCCAGCAGTTTATGGTTCCGGACAGGGGCCAGCTATGGCTACACCTTC.

The V gene is TRBV27, the J gene TRBJ2-5; TRBD2 agrees at 9 bases. The tail of the sequence fits TRBJ2-7 better, so the J call may be wrong. Per the germline V gene, CDR1 is MNHEY and CDR2 is SMNVEV (reference sequence). The CDR3 is made up of 13 amino acids. The CDR3 sequence: CASGLAPSYEQYF. DNA of the CDR3: TGTGCCAGCGGACTAGCGCCCTCCTACGAGCAGTACTTC.

The V call is TRBV5-8, the J call TRBJ2-4; no firm D call. This CDR3 comprises 12 residues. Trimming removed 1 base from V and 9 bases from J, with 8 bases in between. From germline, CDR1 is SGHTS and CDR2 YDEGEE. CDR3 bases: TGTGCCAGCAGCTTGCAGAGAACCATTCAGTACTTC. Its translation is CASSLQRTIQYF.

This chain uses TRBV11-2 with TRBJ2-1, with TRBD2 identical over 7 bases. The CDR3 runs to 15 residues. J was trimmed by 9 bases and V by 8 bases; bases with no gene match: 16. CDR1 and CDR2 from the germline V gene are SGHAT and FQNNGV. The CDR3 here is CASVGGSGFKSEQFF. Here the CDR3 DNA reads TGTGCCAGCGTGGGGGGTAGCGGGTTCAAAAGTGAGCAGTTCTTC.

This chain uses TRBV28 with TRBJ1-2; D possibly corresponds to TRBD1 (5 bases). The CDR3 has 17 amino acids. The germline V and J ends were trimmed by 3 bases and 0 bases, with 17 bases remaining between them. Germline-derived CDR1 and CDR2 are MDHEN and SYDVKM. CDR3 bases: TGTGCCAGCAGTTTCGAGGGTTTAGGGGAGGCTAACTATGGCTACACCTTC. Its translation: CASSFEGLGEANYGYTF.

V is TRBV5-1 and J is TRBJ2-7; the match to TRBD2 covers 9 bases. The V and J ends lost 9 bases and 5 bases, in that order; junction bases with no gene match: 9. The CDR3 spans 13 residues. CDR1 is SGHRS, CDR2 YFSETQ, per germline. CDR3 coding DNA: TGCGCCACCAGGACTAGCGTCGTTAACGAGCAGTACTTC. Residues: CATRTSVVNEQYF.

The V gene is TRBV7-9, the J gene TRBJ2-1; no clear D. Germline V gene sequence: CDR1 SEHNR, CDR2 FQNEAQ (reference sequence). The V end was cut by 5 bases, the J end by 9 bases, with 14 bases between. The CDR3 contains 13 residues. The CDR3 region is CASSRTHFGEQFF. CDR3 DNA: TGTGCCAGCAGCCGCACCCACTTCGGTGAGCAGTTCTTC.

Notes on this clone: The sample has other DNA sequences that encode this CDR3 too. V usage is TRBV7-3 and J usage is TRBJ1-1, with no clear D. This CDR3 has 13 amino acids. V was cut by 4 bases and J by 1 base, with 7 bases left in between. The germline V gene encodes CDR1 SGHTA and CDR2 FQGTGA. The CDR3 region has the DNA TGTGCCAGCAGCTCACAGTGGAACACTGAAGCTTTCTTT. It is translated as CASSSQWNTEAFF.

Regarding this clone: The same CDR3 arises from other DNA sequences in this sample as well. The CDR3 region is CASSPDGYEQYF. CDR3 nucleotides: TGTGCCAGCTCACCGGATGGCTACGAGCAGTACTTC. This sequence joins TRBV18 and TRBJ2-7; no firm D call. The CDR3 totals 12 residues. Trimming cost V 3 bases and J 3 bases, with 6 bases left between them. Germline V gene data show CDR1 as KGHSH and CDR2 as LQKENI.

The DNA for the CDR3 is TGCGCCAGCAGCCCCTTTGGTGCAGGGGCCACTGAAGCTTTCTTT. Amino acid sequence: CASSPFGAGATEAFF. This rearrangement joins TRBV5-1 to TRBJ1-1; tentatively, D is TRBD1 (6 bases). Trimming left V 4 bases short and J 4 bases short, with 17 bases between. Per the germline V gene, CDR1 is SGHRS and CDR2 is YFSETQ. The CDR3 totals 15 residues.

V gene TRBV6-4 combines with J gene TRBJ2-7, with TRBD2 matching over 9 bases. CDR3 length: 16 amino acids. Trimming removed 4 bases from V and 7 bases from J; junction bases left unmatched: 14. The germline CDR1 and CDR2 sequences are MRHNA and SNTAGT. The CDR3 spells CASSVLPRAGGEEQYF. The CDR3 coding sequence is TGTGCCAGCAGTGTACTCCCTCGGGCGGGAGGGGAAGAGCAGTACTTC.

The rearrangement uses TRBV7-6 and TRBJ2-1; D is perhaps TRBD2 (6 bases). Trimming pared 1 base from V and 1 base from J, leaving 14 bases between. This CDR3 region has 17 residues. The V gene's germline CDR1 is SGHVS and CDR2 FNYEAQ. CDR3 nucleotide sequence: TGTGCCAGCAGCTTAGGGGGCCAAGGGAGGTCCTACAATGAGCAGTTCTTC. Its protein product is CASSLGGQGRSYNEQFF.

This chain joins TRBV4-3 and TRBJ1-4, with D tentatively TRBD1 (5 bases). The CDR3 is made up of 16 amino acids. Germline V gene sequence: CDR1 LGHNA, CDR2 YSLEER. V was pared by 1 base and J by 8 bases, with 17 bases between. The CDR3 bases are TGCGCCAGCAGCCAAGGCGCACGGGGGGTTTGGGAAAAACTGTTTTTT. Its protein product is CASSQGARGVWEKLFF.

Note on this clone: The sample contains more than one DNA sequence encoding this CDR3. The genes are TRBV5-5 and TRBJ2-6, with no clear D. The germline V and J ends were trimmed by 1 base and 1 base, with 3 bases remaining between them. CDR3 size: 14 residues. In germline, CDR1 is SGHKS, CDR2 YYEKEE (reference sequence). The CDR3 reads CASSLRSGANVLTF. The CDR3 DNA is TGTGCCAGCAGCTTGAGGTCTGGGGCCAACGTCCTGACTTTC.

The chain carries TRBV11-2 and TRBJ1-4, with D unclear. The germline CDR1 and CDR2 sequences are SGHAT and FQNNGV. Trimming pared 4 bases from V and 10 bases from J, leaving 19 bases between. The CDR3 length is 15 residues. In DNA form, the CDR3 reads TGTGCCAGCAGCTCCAACCGGGCCCTAGGCGGAAAACTGTTTTTT. Protein: CASSSNRALGGKLFF.

V and J are TRBV7-8 and TRBJ1-2; TRBD1 is a possible D gene (6 bases). V was cut by 1 base and J by 6 bases, with 15 bases left in between. The CDR3 length is 15 residues. Germline V CDR1 and CDR2: SGHVS, FQNEAQ. CDR3 DNA sequence: TGTGCCAGCAGCTTAGTGGTGCAACAGGGTGATGGCTACACCTTC. Its translation is CASSLVVQQGDGYTF. Using reference TRBV7-8 and TRBJ1-2 for the parts outside the CDR3, the full variable domain is GAGVSQSPRYKVAKRGQDVALRCDPISGHVSLFWYQQALGQGPEFLTYFQNEAQLDKSGLPSDRFFAERPEGSVSTLKIQRTQQEDSAVYLCASSLVVQQGDGYTFGSGTRLTVV.